This entry lists 8 T cell receptor beta chains sequenced from one sample in a study of T-cell reconstitution after alpha-beta-depleted transplantation in children (dated by TCRdb to 2016 to 2017). Libraries were built with PCR. TCRdb lists the instrument as Illumina HiSeq 2500. TCR library preparation used molecular barcoding, with unique molecular identifiers applied to normalize quantification of the TCRbeta repertoire. Starting from the raw public reads, TCRdb applied fastp trimming at Q25, assembled clones with MiXCR and retained in-frame beta chains. Under each unique CDR3 protein, matching rows form one entry showing the most common genes and DNA. The sample has approximately 400,000 distinct CDR3 sequences on record, roughly a tenth of them singletons. The top ten clonotypes cover roughly 5.1% of the sample. This specimen consisted of PBMCs from the stem cell graft donor, obtained from the stem cell graft. These receptors came from a human donor who donated a stem cell graft to a child with acute myeloid leukemia.

The V gene is TRBV20-1, the J gene TRBJ2-3; D remains unclear. The ends were cut back, 3 bases at V and 2 bases at J, with 6 bases in the middle. Germline assignment: CDR1 DFQATT and CDR2 SNEGSKA (reference sequence). CDR3 length: 12 residues. CDR3 residues: CSARIPTDTQYF. CDR3 DNA: TGCAGTGCTAGGATACCCACAGATACGCAGTATTTT.

This clonotype has only a few counts. The J gene is TRBJ1-5, the V gene TRBV7-9; 7 bases fit TRBD1. The germline V gene encodes CDR1 SEHNR and CDR2 FQNEAQ (reference sequence). V shed 5 bases, J shed 1 base, and the junction held 8 bases outside the gene matches. The CDR3 contains 16 residues. DNA for the CDR3: TGTGCCAGCAGCGATGCAGGGACAGAGAGCAATCAGCCCCAGCATTTT. This translates into CASSDAGTESNQPQHF.

The chain is built from TRBV15 and TRBJ2-7, with D possibly matching TRBD1 (6 bases). Germline V gene sequence: CDR1 LNHNV, CDR2 YYDKDF (reference sequence). Deletions cut 4 bases from V and 6 bases from J, with 19 bases between. The CDR3 spans 15 residues. DNA for the CDR3: TGTGCCACCAGCACCCGGGACAAGACCCTACTCGAGCAGTACTTC. Translation: CATSTRDKTLLEQYF. Full variable domain (missing parts from reference TRBV15 and TRBJ2-7): DAMVIQNPRYQVTQFGKPVTLSCSQTLNHNVMYWYQQKSSQAPKLLFHYYDKDFNNEADTPDNFQSRRPNTSFCFLDIRSPGLGDTAMYLCATSTRDKTLLEQYFGPGTRLTVT.

There are a few counts of this clonotype. The chain carries TRBV7-3 and TRBJ2-7; possibly TRBD1 or TRBD2 for D (5 bases each). The V gene's germline CDR1 is SGHTA and CDR2 FQGTGA. The V and J ends lost 5 bases and 2 bases respectively, with 10 bases between them. This CDR3 is built from 13 residues. The CDR3 is CASSRGPTYEQYF. CDR3 coding DNA: TGTGCCAGCAGCCGGGGCCCTACCTACGAGCAGTACTTC. Complete variable domain (other parts from reference TRBV7-3 and TRBJ2-7): GAGVSQTPSNKVTEKGKYVELRCDPISGHTALYWYRQSLGQGPEFLIYFQGTGAADDSGLPNDRFFAVRPEGSVSTLKIQRTERGDSAVYLCASSRGPTYEQYFGPGTRLTVT.

The V gene is TRBV10-3, the J gene TRBJ2-1; perhaps TRBD2 as D (5 bases). CDR3 length: 13 residues. The V end was cut by 7 bases, the J end by 10 bases, with 17 bases between. The V gene's germline CDR1 is ENHRY and CDR2 SYGVKD. The CDR3 DNA reads TGTGCCATCACCGCCTCGGGGTTTGGAGAGCAGTTCTTC. This sequence encodes CAITASGFGEQFF.

J is TRBJ2-5 and V is TRBV10-3; TRBD2 agrees at 9 bases. This CDR3 has 12 residues. The J segment lost 5 bases and the V segment lost 6 bases, leaving 1 base of the junction unmatched. Germline V gene lookup returns CDR1 ENHRY and CDR2 SYGVKD. This chain's CDR3 is CAIRREGETQYF. The CDR3 nucleotides read TGTGCCATCAGGCGGGAGGGGGAGACCCAGTACTTC.

There are a few counts of this clonotype. This chain joins TRBV7-2 and TRBJ2-3, with D unresolved. V gave up 5 bases and J gave up 0 bases, with 9 bases separating them. The germline CDR1 and CDR2 sequences are SGHTA and FQGNSA. This CDR3 region has 14 residues. CDR3 bases: TGTGCCAGCAGCCGGTTGGAGAGCACAGATACGCAGTATTTT. Residues: CASSRLESTDTQYF. Full variable domain (missing parts from reference TRBV7-2 and TRBJ2-3): GAGVSQSPSNKVTEKGKDVELRCDPISGHTALYWYRQSLGQGLEFLIYFQGNSAPDKSGLPSDRFSAERTGGSVSTLTIQRTQQEDSAVYLCASSRLESTDTQYFGPGTRLTVL.

V gene TRBV18 combines with J gene TRBJ1-1, with 10 bases fitting TRBD1. In germline, CDR1 is KGHSH, CDR2 LQKENI. The ends lost 3 bases at V and 7 bases at J; junction bases unmatched: 2. The CDR3 covers 13 residues. CDR3 sequence reads: CASSPGQGIEAFF. The CDR3 bases are TGTGCCAGCTCACCGGGACAGGGGATTGAAGCTTTCTTT. Based on the CDR3 plus reference TRBV18 and TRBJ1-1, the full variable domain is NAGVMQNPRHLVRRRGQEARLRCSPMKGHSHVYWYRQLPEEGLKFMVYLQKENIIDESGMPKERFSAEFPKEGPSILRIQQVVRGDSAAYFCASSPGQGIEAFFGQGTRLTVV.